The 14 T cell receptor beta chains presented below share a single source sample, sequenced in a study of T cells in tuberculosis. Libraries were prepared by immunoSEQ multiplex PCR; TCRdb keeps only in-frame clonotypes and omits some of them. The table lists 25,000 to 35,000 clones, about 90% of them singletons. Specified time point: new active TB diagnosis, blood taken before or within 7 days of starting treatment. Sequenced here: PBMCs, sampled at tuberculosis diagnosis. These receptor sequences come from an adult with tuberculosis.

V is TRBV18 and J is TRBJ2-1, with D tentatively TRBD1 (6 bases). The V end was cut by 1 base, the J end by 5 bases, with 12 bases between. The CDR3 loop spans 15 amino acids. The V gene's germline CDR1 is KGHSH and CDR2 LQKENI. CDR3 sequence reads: CASSPLPQGNNEQFF. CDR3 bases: TGTGCCAGCTCACCACTCCCACAGGGCAACAATGAGCAGTTCTTC.

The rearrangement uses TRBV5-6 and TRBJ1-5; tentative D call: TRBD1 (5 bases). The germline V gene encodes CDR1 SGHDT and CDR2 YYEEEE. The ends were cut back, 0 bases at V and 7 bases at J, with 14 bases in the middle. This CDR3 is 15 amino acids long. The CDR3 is CASSLDRNLRQPQHF. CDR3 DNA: TGTGCCAGCAGCTTGGACAGGAATCTAAGGCAGCCCCAGCATTTT.

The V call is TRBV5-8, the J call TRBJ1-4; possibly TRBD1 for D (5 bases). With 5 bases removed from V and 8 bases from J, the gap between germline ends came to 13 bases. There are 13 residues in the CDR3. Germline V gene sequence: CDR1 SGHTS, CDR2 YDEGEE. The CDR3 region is CASSYRIKEKLFF. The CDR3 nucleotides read TGTGCCAGCAGTTACAGGATAAAGGAAAAACTGTTTTTT.

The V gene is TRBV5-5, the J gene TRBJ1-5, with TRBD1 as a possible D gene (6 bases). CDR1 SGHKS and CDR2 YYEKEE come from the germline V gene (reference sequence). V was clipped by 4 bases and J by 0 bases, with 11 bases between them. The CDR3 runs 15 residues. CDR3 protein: CASSLDRPSNQPQHF. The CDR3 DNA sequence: TGTGCCAGCAGCCTCGACAGGCCTAGCAATCAGCCCCAGCATTTT.

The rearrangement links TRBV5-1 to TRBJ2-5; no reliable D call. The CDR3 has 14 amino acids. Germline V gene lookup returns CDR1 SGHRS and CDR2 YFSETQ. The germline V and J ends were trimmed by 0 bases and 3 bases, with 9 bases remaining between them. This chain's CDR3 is CASSLVPSEETQYF. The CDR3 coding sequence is TGCGCCAGCAGCTTGGTCCCAAGCGAAGAGACCCAGTACTTC.

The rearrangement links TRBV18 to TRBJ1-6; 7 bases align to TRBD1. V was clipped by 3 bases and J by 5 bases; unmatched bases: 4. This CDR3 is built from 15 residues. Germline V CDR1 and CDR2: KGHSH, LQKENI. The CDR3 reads CASSPGQFDNSPLHF. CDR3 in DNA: TGTGCCAGCTCACCGGGACAGTTCGATAATTCACCCCTCCACTTT.

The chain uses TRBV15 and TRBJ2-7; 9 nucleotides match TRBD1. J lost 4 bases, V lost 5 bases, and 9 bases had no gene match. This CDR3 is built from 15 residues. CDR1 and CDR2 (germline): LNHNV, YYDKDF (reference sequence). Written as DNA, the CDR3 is TGTGCCACCAGCGGATCGAACAGGGGGCCTTACGAGCAGTACTTC. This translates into CATSGSNRGPYEQYF.

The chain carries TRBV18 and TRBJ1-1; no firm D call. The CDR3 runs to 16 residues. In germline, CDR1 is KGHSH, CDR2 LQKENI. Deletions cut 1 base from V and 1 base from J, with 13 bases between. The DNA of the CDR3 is TGTGCCAGCTCACCACACGAGGGTCTTTCGAACACTGAAGCTTTCTTT. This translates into CASSPHEGLSNTEAFF.

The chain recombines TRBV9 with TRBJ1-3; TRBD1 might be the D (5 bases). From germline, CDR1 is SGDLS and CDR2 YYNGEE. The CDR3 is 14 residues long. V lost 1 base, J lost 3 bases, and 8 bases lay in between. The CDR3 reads CASSVTRVGNTIYF. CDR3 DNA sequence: TGTGCCAGCAGCGTAACCAGGGTTGGAAACACCATATATTTT.

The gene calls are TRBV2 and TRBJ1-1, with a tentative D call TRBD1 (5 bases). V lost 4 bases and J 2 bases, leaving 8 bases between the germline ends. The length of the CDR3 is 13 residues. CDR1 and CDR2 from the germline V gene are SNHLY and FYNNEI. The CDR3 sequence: CASSADSNTEAFF. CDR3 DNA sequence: TGTGCCAGCAGTGCCGACAGCAACACTGAAGCTTTCTTT. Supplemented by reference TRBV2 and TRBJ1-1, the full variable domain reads EPEVTQTPSHQVTQMGQEVILRCVPISNHLYFYWYRQILGQKVEFLVSFYNNEISEKSEIFDDQFSVERPDGSNFTLKIRSTKLEDSAMYFCASSADSNTEAFFGQGTRLTVV.

CDR3 in DNA: TGTGCCTGGACCCTACAGGGCGGGGGTCAGCCCCAGCATTTT. As protein: CAWTLQGGGQPQHF. The genes are TRBV30 and TRBJ1-5, with D possibly being TRBD1 (6 bases). Trimming stripped 4 bases from V and 6 bases from J, with 16 bases between. Per germline, CDR1 GTSNPN and CDR2 SVGIG (reference sequence). The CDR3 extends over 14 amino acids.

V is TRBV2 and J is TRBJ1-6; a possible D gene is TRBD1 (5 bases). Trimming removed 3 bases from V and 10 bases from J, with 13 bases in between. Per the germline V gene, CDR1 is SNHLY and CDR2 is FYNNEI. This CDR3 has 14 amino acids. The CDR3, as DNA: TGTGCCAGCAGTGATGCAGGGAATGGGTCACCCCTCCACTTT. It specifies CASSDAGNGSPLHF.

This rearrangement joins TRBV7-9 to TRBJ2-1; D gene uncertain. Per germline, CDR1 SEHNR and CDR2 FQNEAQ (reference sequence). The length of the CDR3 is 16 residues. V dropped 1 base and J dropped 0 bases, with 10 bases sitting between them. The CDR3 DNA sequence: TGTGCCAGCAGCTTAGGTCGCGGTTACTCCTACAATGAGCAGTTCTTC. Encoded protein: CASSLGRGYSYNEQFF.

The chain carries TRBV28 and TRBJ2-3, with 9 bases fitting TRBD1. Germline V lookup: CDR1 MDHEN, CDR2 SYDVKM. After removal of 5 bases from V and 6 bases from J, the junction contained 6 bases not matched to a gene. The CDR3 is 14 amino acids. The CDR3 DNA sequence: TGTGCCAGCAGTATAGGACAGGGGCCGGATACGCAGTATTTT. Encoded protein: CASSIGQGPDTQYF.